Listed below are T cell receptor beta chains from one sample, sequenced in a study of radiation and T cells in renal cell carcinoma. Only in-frame clones appear in the TCRdb table, and some are missing; sequencing was by immunoSEQ multiplex PCR. The sample shows 150,000 to 160,000 clones, around 90% of them seen only once. Sample: blood, taken from a patient whose treatment included radiotherapy and nephrectomy. The receptors were sampled from a woman aged 45-59 years with renal cell carcinoma. CDR3s include the opening cysteine and the closing phenylalanine or tryptophan. The D gene is left open where the match is weak. Clone size is not always given. Where it is, it says once, few, many or a class for expanded clones.

DNA	CDR3	D	V	size	J
TGTGCCTGGAGAGCACGTGGGGGTAACACCGGGGAGCTGTTTTTT	CAWRARGGNTGELFF	.	TRBV30	.	TRBJ2-2
TGTGCCAGTAGTATAGATACAGAAGCTTTCTTT	CASSIDTEAFF	.	TRBV19	few	TRBJ1-1
TGTGCCAGCAGCTCCCTTTTAGGGACAGCTTACGAGCAGTACTTC	CASSSLLGTAYEQYF	TRBD1	TRBV11-2	once	TRBJ2-7
TGTGCCAGCAGCTCTCACCGTCGGCCTAACTATGGCTACACCTTC	CASSSHRRPNYGYTF	.	TRBV11-2	.	TRBJ1-2
TGTGCCAGCTTGAGACCCTTGGGCGCAGATACGCAGTATTTT	CASLRPLGADTQYF	.	TRBV6-1	once	TRBJ2-3
TGTGCCAGCAGCCTCTGGGGGGGAATTCGGGCAGGTGGCTACACCTTC	CASSLWGGIRAGGYTF	.	TRBV2	.	TRBJ1-2
TGCGCCAGCAGCTTGCGGGGTGATGAGACCTACGAGCAGTACTTC	CASSLRGDETYEQYF	.	TRBV5-1	.	TRBJ2-7
TGTGCCAGCAGGCTCGGGACAGGGAGGACCGGGGAGCTGTTTTTT	CASRLGTGRTGELFF	TRBD1	TRBV2	.	TRBJ2-2
TGTGCCAGTAGTATAGGACGGCCCTACGAGCAGTACTTC	CASSIGRPYEQYF	.	TRBV19	.	TRBJ2-7
TGTGCCAGCAGCCGGGACAGCGGTGTTCTTAACTATGGCTACACCTTC	CASSRDSGVLNYGYTF	TRBD1	TRBV7-2	.	TRBJ1-2
TGTGCCACGACGGGGAATACCTACGAGCAGTACTTC	CATTGNTYEQYF	.	TRBV2	.	TRBJ2-7
TGTGCCAGCAGCCTAGAGAGACTAGCCAAAAACATTCAGTACTTC	CASSLERLAKNIQYF	.	TRBV28	.	TRBJ2-4
TGTGCCAGCAGTTCACAGGGGGGGAATTCACCCCTCCACTTT	CASSSQGGNSPLHF	TRBD1	TRBV27	.	TRBJ1-6
TGTGCCAGCAGCCGGACCAATTCACCCCTCCACTTT	CASSRTNSPLHF	.	TRBV7-9	few	TRBJ1-6
TGTGCCAGCAGCCAAGTGGGGCTTTACGATCAGCCCCAGCATTTT	CASSQVGLYDQPQHF	.	TRBV4-2	.	TRBJ1-5
TGCATGCGGTGGTATTCCTACGAGCAGTACTTC	CMRWYSYEQYF	.	TRBV20-1	.	TRBJ2-7
TGTGCCAGTAGTATCCGGCTGGGGAGCTCCTACGAGCAGTACTTC	CASSIRLGSSYEQYF	.	TRBV19	.	TRBJ2-7
TGCGCCAGCAGTCAGGGGACCTATGGCTACACCTTC	CASSQGTYGYTF	.	TRBV10-1	.	TRBJ1-2
TGTGCCAGCAGCTTAGACGGGACAGGGGGATTGGCCCTCCACTTT	CASSLDGTGGLALHF	TRBD1	TRBV7-2	.	TRBJ1-6
TGTGCCAGCAGCCCGGGGGGGAGTGCAACCGAGCAGTACTTC	CASSPGGSATEQYF	TRBD2	TRBV28	.	TRBJ2-7
TGTGCCAGCAGCTTAGGGGGTACAGGGGGAAGAGCGGGGCAGTACTTC	CASSLGGTGGRAGQYF	TRBD1	TRBV7-2	.	TRBJ2-7
TGTGCCAGCAGTTTCCAGGGGGGTAACACTGAAGCTTTCTTT	CASSFQGGNTEAFF	TRBD1	TRBV6-5	.	TRBJ1-1
TGTGCCAGCAATCAACAGGGGAACACTGAAGCTTTCTTT	CASNQQGNTEAFF	.	TRBV6-5	.	TRBJ1-1
TGTGCCTGGAGTGCCTCCCTAATCTCCACAGATACGCAGTATTTT	CAWSASLISTDTQYF	.	TRBV30	.	TRBJ2-3
TGTGCCAGCAGCTTAACGGAAGGGACTGAAGCTTTCTTT	CASSLTEGTEAFF	.	TRBV7-2	.	TRBJ1-1
TGTGCCAGTAGTGAACTAGCGGGGCTAGAGACCCAGTACTTC	CASSELAGLETQYF	TRBD2	TRBV19	.	TRBJ2-5
TGTGCCAGCTCCTTGGGACAGAGCTATGGCTACACCTTC	CASSLGQSYGYTF	TRBD1	TRBV18	.	TRBJ1-2
TGCGCCAGCAGCCACCCCTCGGGACGATCCTACGAGCAGTACTTC	CASSHPSGRSYEQYF	.	TRBV4-1	.	TRBJ2-7
TGTGCCAGCAGTGAGGTGCCAGGCTATGGCTACACCTTC	CASSEVPGYGYTF	.	TRBV2	.	TRBJ1-2
TGTGCCAGCAGTCGGGACAGAAGTAATTATTCACCCCTCCACTTT	CASSRDRSNYSPLHF	TRBD1	TRBV6-1	.	TRBJ1-6
TGTGCCAGCAGCTTAGGACAGCACAATGAGCAGTTCTTC	CASSLGQHNEQFF	.	TRBV7-9	few	TRBJ2-1
TGTGCCAGCAGCAGCTCCGGGGCCTTCACAGATACGCAGTATTTT	CASSSSGAFTDTQYF	.	TRBV7-3	.	TRBJ2-3
TGTGCCAGTAGAACCGACAGGGAGATCGACACTGAAGCTTTCTTT	CASRTDREIDTEAFF	TRBD1	TRBV19	.	TRBJ1-1
TGCGCCAGCAGCTTTAATACGGGGTATGAGCAGTTCTTC	CASSFNTGYEQFF	.	TRBV5-1	.	TRBJ2-1
TGCAGCGTTGAAGGATTAACTGAAGCTTTCTTT	CSVEGLTEAFF	.	TRBV29-1	few	TRBJ1-1
TGTGCTAGTGGACAGTACGGGGCCACAGATACGCAGTATTTT	CASGQYGATDTQYF	.	TRBV12-5	.	TRBJ2-3
TGTGCCAGCGTGTCGGGGGGAGACACCGGGGAGCTGTTTTTT	CASVSGGDTGELFF	TRBD2	TRBV6-5	.	TRBJ2-2
TGCGCCAGCAGCCCCGATCTCGGCTACGAGCAGTACTTC	CASSPDLGYEQYF	.	TRBV5-1	.	TRBJ2-7
TGTGCCAGCAGCGAGGGTGCGAGCCCCCACACAGATACGCAGTATTTT	CASSEGASPHTDTQYF	.	TRBV9	.	TRBJ2-3
TGTGCCAGCAACCAGGGGGGATTTAGCAATCAGCCCCAGCATTTT	CASNQGGFSNQPQHF	TRBD1	TRBV9	.	TRBJ1-5
TGCGCCAGCAGTGACCGGTTATCTAGCACAGATACGCAGTATTTT	CASSDRLSSTDTQYF	.	TRBV10-1	.	TRBJ2-3
TGCGCCAGCAGCTCGACTAGCGGTTCCTACAATGAGCAGTTCTTC	CASSSTSGSYNEQFF	TRBD2	TRBV5-1	.	TRBJ2-1
TGTGCCAGCAGTCCTCCTGGAAAGCTATACAATGAGCAGTTCTTC	CASSPPGKLYNEQFF	.	TRBV5-5	.	TRBJ2-1
TGTGCCAGCAGTTACCGTCGGACGCCTCGTGGTGGCTACACCTTC	CASSYRRTPRGGYTF	.	TRBV6-5	.	TRBJ1-2
TGTGCCAGCAGCTTACCAGCGGGGGGGCCGTCGGATACGCAGTATTTT	CASSLPAGGPSDTQYF	TRBD2	TRBV7-2	.	TRBJ2-3
TGTGCCAGCAGCTTGGCCGGGACAGGGAATGAGCAGTTCTTC	CASSLAGTGNEQFF	TRBD1	TRBV5-6	.	TRBJ2-1
TGCAGCGTTGCCGGACAACACTTCACTGAAGCTTTCTTT	CSVAGQHFTEAFF	.	TRBV29-1	few	TRBJ1-1
TGTGCCAGCAGCTTAGGGCAGCTTAGCAATCAGCCCCAGCATTTT	CASSLGQLSNQPQHF	.	TRBV7-2	.	TRBJ1-5
TGTGCCAGCAGTGAAATTCCCAGGAACACTGAAGCTTTCTTT	CASSEIPRNTEAFF	.	TRBV6-1	.	TRBJ1-1
TGCGCCAGCAGCCTGGTACTAGCGGGGGCCGCAGATACGCAGTATTTT	CASSLVLAGAADTQYF	TRBD2	TRBV5-1	.	TRBJ2-3